The present TCR beta chain was sequenced within a study of technical replicates of blood from several donors. The V gene end was trimmed by 4 bases and the J gene end by 3 bases; junction bases not matched to a gene: 7. In germline, CDR1 is SGHNT, CDR2 YYREEE (reference sequence). The CDR3 spans 15 residues. TCRdb's copy holds only in-frame clones and misses some; the assay was immunoSEQ multiplex PCR. The sample carries over 45,000 clones, 80% to 95% recorded once. This clonotype originated in a human donor in good health. Some clones in this sample may be carry-over from other donors' samples. This chain joins TRBV5-4 and TRBJ2-1; 7 positions agree with TRBD1. Input material: PBMCs. CDR3 bases: TGTGCCAGCAGCCTGACAGGGATCCTCTACAATGAGCAGTTCTTC. It is translated as CASSLTGILYNEQFF.